The next 6 T cell receptor beta chains were all read from a single sample in a study of blood T cell repertoires in COVID-19. Data came from immunoSEQ multiplex PCR; TCRdb stores just in-frame clones and leaves some out. The data show over 100,000 clones, around 87% seen once. Sequencing used peripheral blood. These receptors were collected from a man in his forties or fifties with active COVID-19.

About this clone itself: Relative to the germline gene, one junction end is altered; a read error may explain this. V usage is TRBV15 and J usage is TRBJ2-3; D not resolved. Germline lookup yields CDR1 LNHNV and CDR2 YYDKDF (reference sequence). This CDR3 has 13 residues. CDR3 sequence (DNA): TGTGCCACCGGTACACCTCACACAGATCCGCAGTATTTT. Encoded protein: CATGTPHTDPQYF.

V and J are TRBV11-2 and TRBJ1-6; TRBD1 matches at 7 bases. The CDR3 sequence is 17 residues long. CDR1 is SGHAT and CDR2 is FQNNGV in the germline V gene. J lost 12 bases, V lost 4 bases, and 18 bases had no gene match. CDR3 region: CASSSGSVGQLGVPLHF. The CDR3 coding sequence is TGTGCCAGCAGCTCCGGGTCGGTGGGACAGTTAGGTGTACCCCTCCACTTT.

This chain joins TRBV5-5 and TRBJ1-3; D is perhaps TRBD1 (5 bases). Between the trimmed V and J ends, which lost 4 bases and 0 bases, there was a span of 20 bases. CDR3 length: 18 residues. Germline V gene data show CDR1 as SGHKS and CDR2 as YYEKEE (reference sequence). The CDR3 reads CASSPEIVRASSGNTIYF. CDR3 coding DNA: TGTGCCAGCAGCCCGGAGATTGTCAGGGCCAGCTCTGGAAACACCATATATTTT. Filled out from reference TRBV5-5 and TRBJ1-3, the complete variable domain reads DAGVTQSPTHLIKTRGQQVTLRCSPISGHKSVSWYQQVLGQGPQFIFQYYEKEERGRGNFPDRFSARQFPNYSSELNVNALLLGDSALYLCASSPEIVRASSGNTIYFGEGSWLTVV.

This clone was observed once. This chain links TRBV18 with TRBJ2-7, with TRBD1 matching 11 bases. CDR1 is KGHSH and CDR2 is LQKENI in the germline V gene. This CDR3 comprises 14 residues. The trim removed 4 bases at V and 5 bases at J, leaving 4 bases unmatched. The CDR3: CASSRDRGFDEQYF. The CDR3 bases are TGTGCCAGCTCACGGGACAGGGGGTTCGACGAGCAGTACTTC.

This chain links TRBV5-1 with TRBJ1-4; TRBD1 is a possible D gene (5 bases). Between the trimmed V and J ends, which lost 4 bases and 5 bases, there was a span of 12 bases. From germline, CDR1 is SGHRS and CDR2 YFSETQ. This CDR3 spans 14 amino acids. The CDR3 spells CASSLRGLNEKLFF. As DNA, the CDR3 is TGCGCCAGCAGCCTCCGGGGGTTGAATGAAAAACTGTTTTTT.

V gene TRBV30 combines with J gene TRBJ2-1; 9 bases are shared with TRBD2. Germline V CDR1 and CDR2: GTSNPN, SVGIG (reference sequence). With 5 bases clipped from V and 3 bases from J, the junction kept 5 bases outside the gene matches. The CDR3 totals 14 residues. CDR3 nucleotides: TGTGCCTGGGGGAGCGGGGGGCACTACAATGAGCAGTTCTTC. This codes for CAWGSGGHYNEQFF.